The source of this T cell receptor beta chain is a study of blood T cell repertoires in COVID-19. Germline CDR1 GTSNPN, CDR2 SVGIG (reference sequence). This CDR3 is 13 amino acids long. V lost 2 bases and J 2 bases, leaving 7 bases between the germline ends. Method: immunoSEQ multiplex PCR; TCRdb's copy keeps in-frame clones and lacks some. The data contain 50,000 or so clones, roughly four fifths of them singletons. This TCR derives from a man aged 55 to 70 with active COVID-19. V usage is TRBV30 and J usage is TRBJ1-5, with no clear D. The sample comprised peripheral blood. CDR3 sequence: CAWSKSGNQPQHF. The DNA of the CDR3 is TGTGCCTGGAGTAAATCAGGCAATCAGCCCCAGCATTTT.